This T cell receptor (beta chain) stems from a study of T cells in Graves' hyperthyroidism and ophthalmopathy. Germline V gene sequence: CDR1 MGHRA, CDR2 YSYEKL. The CDR3 extends over 19 amino acids. Trimming took off 2 bases at V and 0 bases at J, with 23 bases between the two ends. Amplification targeted TCR beta CDR3 regions from RNA transcripts. A set of HTBI primers served as the primers for a first-round RT-PCR of the TCR CDR3. TCRdb used MiXCR to reprocess the multiplex PCR reads, holding one entry per CDR3 protein. The top ten hold about 14% of the sample, which has almost 350,000 distinct CDR3 sequences, about a sixth seen once. A NOSPECS grade of at least 4, a Clinical Activity Score of at least 3 and duration under 3 months were recorded in ophthalmopathy patients. The diagnostic basis comprised clinical symptoms, serum thyroxine and TRAb, thyroid ultrasound and orbital computed tomography.

The gene calls are TRBV4-1 and TRBJ2-7; D could derive from TRBD1 or TRBD2 (5 bases each). The sequence was collected from a woman aged 40-49 years with Graves' ophthalmopathy. What was sequenced was blood. The CDR3: CASSQLVSRGTPLSYEQYF. CDR3 bases: TGCGCCAGCAGCCAATTGGTGAGTCGAGGGACCCCCCTCTCCTACGAGCAGTACTTC.